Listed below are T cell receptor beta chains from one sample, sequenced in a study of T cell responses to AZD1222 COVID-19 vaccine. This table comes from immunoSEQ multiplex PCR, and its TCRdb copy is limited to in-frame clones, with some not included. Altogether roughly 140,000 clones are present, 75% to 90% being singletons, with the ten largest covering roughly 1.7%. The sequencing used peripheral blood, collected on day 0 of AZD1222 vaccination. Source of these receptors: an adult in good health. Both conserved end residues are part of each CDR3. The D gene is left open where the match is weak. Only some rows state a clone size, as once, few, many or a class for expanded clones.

cdr3_nt: TGCAGCGTTGAAGTCCCCTCCTCTGGAAACACCATATATTTT
cdr3_aa: CSVEVPSSGNTIYF
clone_size: .
j_call: TRBJ1-3
d_call: .
v_call: TRBV29-1

cdr3_nt: TGTGCCAGTAGTCCCCAACAGGGATCGTTCTCCGAGCAGTACTTC
cdr3_aa: CASSPQQGSFSEQYF
clone_size: .
j_call: TRBJ2-7
d_call: .
v_call: TRBV19

cdr3_nt: TGTGCCAGCAGCCAAGTAACAGAGTTGAACACTGAAGCTTTCTTT
cdr3_aa: CASSQVTELNTEAFF
clone_size: .
j_call: TRBJ1-1
d_call: .
v_call: TRBV3-1/TRBV3-2

cdr3_nt: TGCGCCAGCAGCTCCTTCGGGGGGGTCTCTCCTTCTGGGGCCAACGTCCTGACTTTC
cdr3_aa: CASSSFGGVSPSGANVLTF
clone_size: .
j_call: TRBJ2-6
d_call: TRBD2
v_call: TRBV5-1

cdr3_nt: TGTGCCAGCAGTGAAGGGGGGGCAGGATACGAGCAGTACTTC
cdr3_aa: CASSEGGAGYEQYF
clone_size: .
j_call: TRBJ2-7
d_call: .
v_call: TRBV2

cdr3_nt: TGTGCCTGGAGTGTGGTGCGGGATTCTAGCAATCAGCCCCAGCATTTT
cdr3_aa: CAWSVVRDSSNQPQHF
clone_size: once
j_call: TRBJ1-5
d_call: .
v_call: TRBV30

cdr3_nt: TGTGCCAGCAGTTTGAGTATAAATACGCAGTATTTT
cdr3_aa: CASSLSINTQYF
clone_size: .
j_call: TRBJ2-3
d_call: .
v_call: TRBV28

cdr3_nt: TGTGCCAGCAGCTTGGGCCGGGGACAGGGGAACACTGAAGCTTTCTTT
cdr3_aa: CASSLGRGQGNTEAFF
clone_size: .
j_call: TRBJ1-1
d_call: TRBD1
v_call: TRBV7-8

cdr3_nt: TGTGCCAGCAGCGCGAACACTTTAGGAAACACCATATATTTT
cdr3_aa: CASSANTLGNTIYF
clone_size: .
j_call: TRBJ1-3
d_call: .
v_call: TRBV9

cdr3_nt: TGTGCCACCAGCAGAGAAAGATTTAATAATTCACCCCTCCACTTT
cdr3_aa: CATSRERFNNSPLHF
clone_size: .
j_call: TRBJ1-6
d_call: .
v_call: TRBV15

cdr3_nt: TGTGCCAGTAAAGGAGGGAGTTTACCCACCGGGGAGCTGTTTTTT
cdr3_aa: CASKGGSLPTGELFF
clone_size: .
j_call: TRBJ2-2
d_call: .
v_call: TRBV19

cdr3_nt: TGTGCCACCAGCAGTCCCCAGGTCAATTCACCCCTCCACTTT
cdr3_aa: CATSSPQVNSPLHF
clone_size: .
j_call: TRBJ1-6
d_call: .
v_call: TRBV15

cdr3_nt: TGTGCCAGCAGCCCCGGGACAGGGGGCGAGAGCTCCTACGAGCAGTACTTC
cdr3_aa: CASSPGTGGESSYEQYF
clone_size: .
j_call: TRBJ2-7
d_call: TRBD1
v_call: TRBV11-2

cdr3_nt: TGTGCCTGGAGTTGGGAAGGATATAATTCACCCCTCCACTTT
cdr3_aa: CAWSWEGYNSPLHF
clone_size: .
j_call: TRBJ1-6
d_call: .
v_call: TRBV30

cdr3_nt: TGTGCCAGCAGTGAAGATGGCACGTTTTTACGGCCCGGCGAGCAGTACTTC
cdr3_aa: CASSEDGTFLRPGEQYF
clone_size: .
j_call: TRBJ2-7
d_call: .
v_call: TRBV6-1

cdr3_nt: TGTGCCAGCCATTACAGGACTACTAACAATGAGCAGTTCTTC
cdr3_aa: CASHYRTTNNEQFF
clone_size: .
j_call: TRBJ2-1
d_call: .
v_call: TRBV18

cdr3_nt: TGTGCCAGCAGCTTAGCGCGGGTAGTGGGGGGCCTTGAGGAGTATTTT
cdr3_aa: CASSLARVVGGLEEYF
clone_size: once
j_call: TRBJ2-3
d_call: .
v_call: TRBV7-9

cdr3_nt: TGTGCCAGCAGCTTGGCTCGGGGTAATGAAAAACTGTTTTTT
cdr3_aa: CASSLARGNEKLFF
clone_size: once
j_call: TRBJ1-4
d_call: .
v_call: TRBV5-4

cdr3_nt: TGCGCCAGCAGCTTGGTCGCGGGGGGAATAGATACGCAGTATTTT
cdr3_aa: CASSLVAGGIDTQYF
clone_size: once
j_call: TRBJ2-3
d_call: TRBD2
v_call: TRBV5-1

cdr3_nt: TGTGCCACCTCGCGAATAGTGGTACTAGCGGTCACAGATACGCAGTATTTT
cdr3_aa: CATSRIVVLAVTDTQYF
clone_size: .
j_call: TRBJ2-3
d_call: TRBD2
v_call: TRBV19

cdr3_nt: TGTGCCAGCAGTGAAAGGGAGCCTAGCGGGAGGGCCGAAGACAATGAGCAGTTCTTC
cdr3_aa: CASSEREPSGRAEDNEQFF
clone_size: once
j_call: TRBJ2-1
d_call: TRBD2
v_call: TRBV2

cdr3_nt: TGTGCCAGCAGTGACCACTCGGGTGGCTACACCTTC
cdr3_aa: CASSDHSGGYTF
clone_size: .
j_call: TRBJ1-2
d_call: .
v_call: TRBV6-1

cdr3_nt: TGTGCCAGCTCACGCAATGAGACCCAGTACTTC
cdr3_aa: CASSRNETQYF
clone_size: .
j_call: TRBJ2-5
d_call: .
v_call: TRBV18

cdr3_nt: TGTGCCAGCAGTTTATGGGGCGCCGCCTCTGGGGCCAACGTCCTGACTTTC
cdr3_aa: CASSLWGAASGANVLTF
clone_size: .
j_call: TRBJ2-6
d_call: .
v_call: TRBV28

cdr3_nt: TGTGCCAGCACCCCATCGGGACAGATATATGGCTACACCTTC
cdr3_aa: CASTPSGQIYGYTF
clone_size: .
j_call: TRBJ1-2
d_call: TRBD1
v_call: TRBV6-5

cdr3_nt: TGTGCCAGCAGCTCGCTTGGGCAGGGATCACCCCTCCACTTT
cdr3_aa: CASSSLGQGSPLHF
clone_size: .
j_call: TRBJ1-6
d_call: .
v_call: TRBV7-3

cdr3_nt: TGCGCCAGCAGCCAGGAAACAGGGAGCTCCTACAATGAGCAGTTCTTC
cdr3_aa: CASSQETGSSYNEQFF
clone_size: .
j_call: TRBJ2-1
d_call: .
v_call: TRBV4-1

cdr3_nt: TGTGCCAGCAACCGCTACTTTGGAGAGGACATTCAGTACTTC
cdr3_aa: CASNRYFGEDIQYF
clone_size: .
j_call: TRBJ2-4
d_call: .
v_call: TRBV6-5

cdr3_nt: TGTGCCAGTCCCCTGAACACTGAAGCTTTCTTT
cdr3_aa: CASPLNTEAFF
clone_size: .
j_call: TRBJ1-1
d_call: .
v_call: TRBV19

cdr3_nt: TGCAGTGCTAGTGGGAGGGGATTTCGGGGGGAGCAGTACTTC
cdr3_aa: CSASGRGFRGEQYF
clone_size: .
j_call: TRBJ2-7
d_call: TRBD2
v_call: TRBV20-1

cdr3_nt: TGTGCCAGCAGCCCCCGGGGGACAGCGTACGAGCAGTACTTC
cdr3_aa: CASSPRGTAYEQYF
clone_size: .
j_call: TRBJ2-7
d_call: .
v_call: TRBV27

cdr3_nt: TGCGCCAGCAGCACCGGGACTAGCGGGGGAACACACGAGCAGTACTTC
cdr3_aa: CASSTGTSGGTHEQYF
clone_size: .
j_call: TRBJ2-7
d_call: TRBD2
v_call: TRBV5-1

cdr3_nt: TGTGCCAGCAGCTTAGGGCCCGGCGACACCATATATTTT
cdr3_aa: CASSLGPGDTIYF
clone_size: .
j_call: TRBJ1-3
d_call: .
v_call: TRBV7-9

cdr3_nt: TGTGCCATCAGTGAAACGCTAGCTAACTATGGCTACACCTTC
cdr3_aa: CAISETLANYGYTF
clone_size: few
j_call: TRBJ1-2
d_call: .
v_call: TRBV10-3

cdr3_nt: TGTGCCAGCAGTGGCCGTCCTCGGACGGGCGTCTACAATGAGCAGTTCTTC
cdr3_aa: CASSGRPRTGVYNEQFF
clone_size: .
j_call: TRBJ2-1
d_call: .
v_call: TRBV25-1

cdr3_nt: TGTGCCAGCAGCCAAGGGGTGGACTCACTCCACAATGAGCAGTTCTTC
cdr3_aa: CASSQGVDSLHNEQFF
clone_size: .
j_call: TRBJ2-1
d_call: .
v_call: TRBV4-2